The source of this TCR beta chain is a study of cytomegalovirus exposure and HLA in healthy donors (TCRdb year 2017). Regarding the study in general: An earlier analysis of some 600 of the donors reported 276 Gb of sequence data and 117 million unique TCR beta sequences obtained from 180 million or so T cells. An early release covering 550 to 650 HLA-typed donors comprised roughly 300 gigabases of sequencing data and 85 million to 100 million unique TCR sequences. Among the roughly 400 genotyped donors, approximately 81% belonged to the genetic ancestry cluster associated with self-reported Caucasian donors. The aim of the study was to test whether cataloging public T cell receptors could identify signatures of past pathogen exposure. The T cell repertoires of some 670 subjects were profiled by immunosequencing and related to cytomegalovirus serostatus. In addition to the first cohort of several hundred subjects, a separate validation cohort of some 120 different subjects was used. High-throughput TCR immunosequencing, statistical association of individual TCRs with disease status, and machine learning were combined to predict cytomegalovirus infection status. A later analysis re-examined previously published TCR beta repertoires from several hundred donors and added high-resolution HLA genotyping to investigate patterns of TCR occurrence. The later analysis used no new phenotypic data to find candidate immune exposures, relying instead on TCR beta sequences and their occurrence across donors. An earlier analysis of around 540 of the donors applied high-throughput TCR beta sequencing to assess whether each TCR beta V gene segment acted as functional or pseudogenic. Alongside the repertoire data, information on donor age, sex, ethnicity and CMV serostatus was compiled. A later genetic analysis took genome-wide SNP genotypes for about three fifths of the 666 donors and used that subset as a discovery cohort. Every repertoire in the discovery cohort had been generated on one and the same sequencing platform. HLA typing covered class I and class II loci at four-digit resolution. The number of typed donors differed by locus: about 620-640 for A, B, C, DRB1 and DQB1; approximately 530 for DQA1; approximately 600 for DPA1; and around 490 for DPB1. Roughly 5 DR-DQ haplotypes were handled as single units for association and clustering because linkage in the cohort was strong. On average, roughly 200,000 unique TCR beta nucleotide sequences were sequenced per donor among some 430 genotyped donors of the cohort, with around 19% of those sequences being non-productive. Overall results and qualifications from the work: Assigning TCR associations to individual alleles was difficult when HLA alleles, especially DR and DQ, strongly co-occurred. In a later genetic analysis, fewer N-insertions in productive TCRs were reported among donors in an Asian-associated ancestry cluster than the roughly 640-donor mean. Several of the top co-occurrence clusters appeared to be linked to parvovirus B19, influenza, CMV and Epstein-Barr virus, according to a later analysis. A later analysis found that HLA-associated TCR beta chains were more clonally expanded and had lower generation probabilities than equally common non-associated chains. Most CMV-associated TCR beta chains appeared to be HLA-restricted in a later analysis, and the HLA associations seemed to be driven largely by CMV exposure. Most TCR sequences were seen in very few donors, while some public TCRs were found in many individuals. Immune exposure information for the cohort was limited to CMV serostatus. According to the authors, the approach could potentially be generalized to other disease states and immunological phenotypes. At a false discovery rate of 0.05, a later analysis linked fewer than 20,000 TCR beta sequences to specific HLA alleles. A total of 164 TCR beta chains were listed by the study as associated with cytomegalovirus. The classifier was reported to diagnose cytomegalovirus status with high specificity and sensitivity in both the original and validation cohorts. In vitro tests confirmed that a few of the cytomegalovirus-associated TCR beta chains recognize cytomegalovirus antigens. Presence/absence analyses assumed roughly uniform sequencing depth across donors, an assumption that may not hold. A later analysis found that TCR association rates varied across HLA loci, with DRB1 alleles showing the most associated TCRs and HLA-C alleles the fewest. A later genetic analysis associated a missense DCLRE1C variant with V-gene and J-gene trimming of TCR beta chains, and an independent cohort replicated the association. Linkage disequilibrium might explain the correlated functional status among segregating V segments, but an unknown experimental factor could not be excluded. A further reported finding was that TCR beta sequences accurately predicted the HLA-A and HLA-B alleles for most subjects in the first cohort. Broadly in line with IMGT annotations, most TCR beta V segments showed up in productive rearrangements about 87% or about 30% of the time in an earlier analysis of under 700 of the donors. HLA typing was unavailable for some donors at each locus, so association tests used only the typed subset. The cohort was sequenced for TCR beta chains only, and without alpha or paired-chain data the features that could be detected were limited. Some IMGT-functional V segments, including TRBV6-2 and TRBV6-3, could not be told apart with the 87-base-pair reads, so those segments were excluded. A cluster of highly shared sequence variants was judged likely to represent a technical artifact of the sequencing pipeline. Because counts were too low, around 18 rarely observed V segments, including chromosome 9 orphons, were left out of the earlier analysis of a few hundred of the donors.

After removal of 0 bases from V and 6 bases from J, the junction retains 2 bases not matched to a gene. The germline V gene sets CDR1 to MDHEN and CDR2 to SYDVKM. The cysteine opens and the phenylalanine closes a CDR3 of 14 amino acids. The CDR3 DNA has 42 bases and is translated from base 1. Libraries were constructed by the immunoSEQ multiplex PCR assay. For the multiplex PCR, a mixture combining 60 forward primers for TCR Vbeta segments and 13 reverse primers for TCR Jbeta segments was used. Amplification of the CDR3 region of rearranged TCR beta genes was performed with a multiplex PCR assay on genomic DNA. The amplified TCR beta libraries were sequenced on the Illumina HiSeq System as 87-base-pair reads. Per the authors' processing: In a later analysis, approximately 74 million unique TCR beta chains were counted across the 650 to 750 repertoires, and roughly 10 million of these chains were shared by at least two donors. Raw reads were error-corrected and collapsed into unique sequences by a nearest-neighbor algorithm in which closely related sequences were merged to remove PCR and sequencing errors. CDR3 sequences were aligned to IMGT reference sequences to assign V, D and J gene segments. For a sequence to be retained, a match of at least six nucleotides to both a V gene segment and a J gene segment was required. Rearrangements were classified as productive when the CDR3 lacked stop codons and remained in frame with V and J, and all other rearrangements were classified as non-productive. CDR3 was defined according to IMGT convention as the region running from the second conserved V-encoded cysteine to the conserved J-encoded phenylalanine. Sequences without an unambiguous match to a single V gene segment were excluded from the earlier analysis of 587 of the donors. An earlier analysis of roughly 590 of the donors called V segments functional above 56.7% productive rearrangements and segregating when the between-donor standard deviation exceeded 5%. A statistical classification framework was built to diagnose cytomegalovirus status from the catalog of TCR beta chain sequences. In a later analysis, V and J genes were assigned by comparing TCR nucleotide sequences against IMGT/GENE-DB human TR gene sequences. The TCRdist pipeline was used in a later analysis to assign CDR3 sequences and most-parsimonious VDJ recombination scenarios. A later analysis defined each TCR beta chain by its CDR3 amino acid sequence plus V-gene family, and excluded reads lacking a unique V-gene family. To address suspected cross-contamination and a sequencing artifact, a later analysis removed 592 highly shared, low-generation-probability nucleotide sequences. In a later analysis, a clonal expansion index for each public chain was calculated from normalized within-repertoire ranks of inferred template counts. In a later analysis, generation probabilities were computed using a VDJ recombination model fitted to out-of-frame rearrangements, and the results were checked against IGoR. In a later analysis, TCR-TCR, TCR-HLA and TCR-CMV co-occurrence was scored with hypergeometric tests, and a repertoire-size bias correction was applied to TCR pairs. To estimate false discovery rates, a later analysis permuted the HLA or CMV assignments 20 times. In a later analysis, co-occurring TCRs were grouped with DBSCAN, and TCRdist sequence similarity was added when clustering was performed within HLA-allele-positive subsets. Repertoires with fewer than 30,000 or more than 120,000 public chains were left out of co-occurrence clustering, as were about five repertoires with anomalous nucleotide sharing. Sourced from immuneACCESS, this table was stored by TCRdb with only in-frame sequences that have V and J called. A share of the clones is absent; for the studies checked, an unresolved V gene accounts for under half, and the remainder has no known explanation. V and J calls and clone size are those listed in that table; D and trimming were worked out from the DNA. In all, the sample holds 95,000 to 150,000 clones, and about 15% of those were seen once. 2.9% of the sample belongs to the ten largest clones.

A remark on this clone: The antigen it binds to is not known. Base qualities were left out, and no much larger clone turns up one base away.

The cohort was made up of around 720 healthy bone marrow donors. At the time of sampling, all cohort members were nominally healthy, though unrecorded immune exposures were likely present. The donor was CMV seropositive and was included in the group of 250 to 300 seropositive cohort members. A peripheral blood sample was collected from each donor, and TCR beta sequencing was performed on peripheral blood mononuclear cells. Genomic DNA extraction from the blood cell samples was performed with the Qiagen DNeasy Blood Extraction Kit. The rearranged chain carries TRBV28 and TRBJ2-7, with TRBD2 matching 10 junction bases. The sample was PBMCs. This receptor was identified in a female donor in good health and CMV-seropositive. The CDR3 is CASSLWASGGEQYF. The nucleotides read TGTGCCAGCAGTTTATGGGCTAGCGGGGGCGAGCAGTACTTC. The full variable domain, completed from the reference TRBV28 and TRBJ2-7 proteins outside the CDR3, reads DVKVTQSSRYLVKRTGEKVFLECVQDMDHENMFWYRQDPGLGLRLIYFSYDVKMKEKGDIPEGYSVSREKKERFSLILESASTNQTSMYLCASSLWASGGEQYFGPGTRLTVT.